This T cell receptor beta chain was captured in a study of blood T cell repertoires in COVID-19. V was clipped by 5 bases and J by 9 bases; unmatched bases: 17. Germline assignment: CDR1 LNHDA and CDR2 SQIVND (reference sequence). The CDR3 runs 18 residues. Original handling: By means of reference gene primer amplification, nucleated cell counts were estimated. The assay was immunoSEQ multiplex PCR, and TCRdb's table has in-frame clones only and misses some. From that table come the V and J calls and clone size; the DNA was used to work out D and trimming. Of 300,000 or so clones listed, more than 70% are singletons.

This clonotype was sampled from a woman between 45 and 65 years old with acute or convalescent COVID-19. Sequenced: peripheral blood. This sequence joins TRBV19 and TRBJ2-1, with TRBD1 matching over 12 bases. The CDR3 is CASSPEGQGARLAGEQFF. The CDR3 DNA reads TGTGCCAGTAGTCCGGAGGGACAGGGGGCTCGACTAGCGGGTGAGCAGTTCTTC.